The 4 T cell receptor beta chains in this list originate from one sample, sequenced in a study of T-cell memory formation after mild COVID-19. TCRdb ran MiXCR on the 5' RACE reads and lists one entry per CDR3 protein. The repertoire holds roughly 280,000 distinct CDR3 sequences, with around 8% as singletons. Sequencing was performed on PBMCs or a T cell subset sorted from them (not recorded which). All receptors derive from a man between 18 and 35 years old who had mild COVID-19 (a few samples of this study predate the infection). Cell type and time point are not known.

This clonotype was counted only a few times. This rearrangement joins TRBV2 to TRBJ1-3; D not resolved. The germline CDR1 and CDR2 sequences are SNHLY and FYNNEI. V shed 7 bases and J shed 4 bases, with 5 bases lying between them. This CDR3 has 11 residues. This CDR3 is CASKRGNTIYF. The CDR3 coding sequence is TGTGCCAGCAAGAGGGGAAACACCATATATTTT.

There are a few counts of this clonotype. The chain is built from TRBV18 and TRBJ1-1; 7 bases are a match to TRBD1. V shed 5 bases and J 6 bases; nucleotides not matched to a gene: 6. Looked up from germline, CDR1 is KGHSH and CDR2 is LQKENI. This CDR3 has 13 amino acids. CDR3: CASSDRVHPEAFF. For the CDR3, the DNA is TGTGCCAGCTCAGACAGGGTTCACCCTGAAGCTTTCTTT.

V usage is TRBV28 and J usage is TRBJ1-5; the match to TRBD1 covers 7 bases. The length of the CDR3 is 15 residues. From germline, CDR1 is MDHEN and CDR2 SYDVKM. V gave up 5 bases and J gave up 2 bases; unmatched junction bases: 6. CDR3 nucleotides: TGTGCCAGCAGTCAATACAGGGGACGCAATCAGCCCCAGCATTTT. Translated: CASSQYRGRNQPQHF.

In this sample, this clonotype turned up a few times. The J gene is TRBJ2-7, the V gene TRBV21-1. TRBV21-1 is shown as a pseudogene. The CDR3 consists of 14 residues. CDR3 coding DNA: TGTGCCAGCAGCAAAGATCTCAGCTCCTACGAGCAGTACTTC. Protein: CASSKDLSSYEQYF.